This T cell receptor beta chain was sequenced for a study of blood T cell repertoires in COVID-19. Background on the study: Nucleic acid was either cDNA or gDNA, and it came from T cells, B-cell-depleted T cells, or PBMCs.

V dropped 4 bases and J dropped 8; count of bases not matched to a gene: 11. CDR1 and CDR2 from the germline V gene are SGHRS and YFSETQ. The CDR3 consists of 15 residues. Those enrolled in Seattle joined during active infection and were followed longitudinally afterward. Original processing methods: Reference gene primer amplification gave nucleated cell count estimates. Libraries were prepared by immunoSEQ multiplex PCR; TCRdb keeps only in-frame clonotypes and omits some of them. D and trimming come from the DNA, and the V and J calls and clone size come from that table. Of more than 150,000 clones in the sample, around nine tenths were seen once.

The sample was peripheral blood. This chain links TRBV5-1 with TRBJ2-1; 8 bases are a match to TRBD1. The TCR originated in a man aged 55 to 70 with COVID-19, enrolled during active disease. The CDR3 sequence: CASSRTGFGGYEQFF. CDR3 nucleotides: TGCGCCAGCAGCCGGACAGGGTTCGGTGGCTATGAGCAGTTCTTC.